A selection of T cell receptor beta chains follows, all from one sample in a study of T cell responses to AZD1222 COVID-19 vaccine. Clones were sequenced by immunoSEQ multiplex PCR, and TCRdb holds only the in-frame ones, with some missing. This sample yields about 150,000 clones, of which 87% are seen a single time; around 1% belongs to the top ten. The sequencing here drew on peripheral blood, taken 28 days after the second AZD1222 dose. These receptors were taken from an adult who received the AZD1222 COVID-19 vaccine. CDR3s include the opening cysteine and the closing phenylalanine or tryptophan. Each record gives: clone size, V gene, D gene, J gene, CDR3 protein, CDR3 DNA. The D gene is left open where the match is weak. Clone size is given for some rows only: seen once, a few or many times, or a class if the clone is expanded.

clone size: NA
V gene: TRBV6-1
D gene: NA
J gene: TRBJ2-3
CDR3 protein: CASSEAISTPYGPYF
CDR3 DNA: TGTGCCAGCAGTGAAGCGATCTCAACACCCTACGGGCCGTATTTT

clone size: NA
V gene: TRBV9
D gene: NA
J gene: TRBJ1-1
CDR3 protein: CASSAQGNPDTEAFF
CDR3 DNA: TGTGCCAGCAGCGCCCAAGGAAACCCGGACACTGAAGCTTTCTTT

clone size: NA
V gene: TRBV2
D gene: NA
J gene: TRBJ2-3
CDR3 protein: CAIHGFASTDTQYF
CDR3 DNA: TGTGCCATCCATGGATTCGCCAGCACAGATACGCAGTATTTT

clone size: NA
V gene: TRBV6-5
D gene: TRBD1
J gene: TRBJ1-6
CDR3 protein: CASSYSTGVGSPLHF
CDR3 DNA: TGTGCCAGCAGTTACTCTACAGGGGTAGGTTCACCCCTCCACTTT

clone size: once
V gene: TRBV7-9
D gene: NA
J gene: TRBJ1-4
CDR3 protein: CASSFPEGKLFF
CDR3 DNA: TGTGCCAGCAGCTTCCCAGAGGGAAAACTGTTTTTT

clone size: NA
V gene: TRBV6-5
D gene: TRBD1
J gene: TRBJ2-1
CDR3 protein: CASRRQGSNEQFF
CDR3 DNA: TGTGCCAGCAGGAGACAGGGTAGTAATGAGCAGTTCTTC

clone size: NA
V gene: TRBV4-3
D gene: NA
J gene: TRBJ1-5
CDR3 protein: CASSQDWGELYSNQPQHF
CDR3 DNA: TGCGCCAGCAGCCAAGATTGGGGGGAACTCTATAGCAATCAGCCCCAGCATTTT

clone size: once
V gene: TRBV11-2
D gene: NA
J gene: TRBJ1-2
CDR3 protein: CASSLRGYGYTF
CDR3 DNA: TGTGCCAGCAGCCTGCGGGGGTATGGCTACACCTTC

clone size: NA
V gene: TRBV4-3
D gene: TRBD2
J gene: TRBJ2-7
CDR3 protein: CASSQGSGGPYEQYF
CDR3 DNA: TGCGCCAGCAGCCAAGGGAGCGGGGGGCCCTACGAGCAGTACTTC

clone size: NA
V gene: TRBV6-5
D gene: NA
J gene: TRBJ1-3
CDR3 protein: CASSLGAGGNTIYF
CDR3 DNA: TGTGCCAGCAGTTTGGGGGCAGGGGGAAACACCATATATTTT

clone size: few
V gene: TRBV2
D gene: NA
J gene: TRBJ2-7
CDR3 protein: CASRETYEQYF
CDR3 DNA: TGTGCCAGCAGGGAAACCTACGAGCAGTACTTC

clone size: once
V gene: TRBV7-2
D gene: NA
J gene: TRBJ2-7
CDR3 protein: CASSSRGGTADKLDYEQYF
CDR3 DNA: TGTGCCAGCAGCTCACGGGGCGGGACCGCCGATAAATTGGACTACGAGCAGTACTTC

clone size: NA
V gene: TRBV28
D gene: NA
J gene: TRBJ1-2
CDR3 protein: CASSPTGAGNYGYTF
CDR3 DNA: TGTGCCAGCAGTCCGACCGGGGCAGGGAACTATGGCTACACCTTC

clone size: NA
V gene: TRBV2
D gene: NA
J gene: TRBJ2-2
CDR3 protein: CASRGQTNTGELFF
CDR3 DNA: TGTGCCAGCAGAGGGCAGACGAACACCGGGGAGCTGTTTTTT

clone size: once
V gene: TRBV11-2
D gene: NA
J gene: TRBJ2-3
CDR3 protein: CASSQLGGPLMLDTQYF
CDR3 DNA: TGTGCCAGCAGCCAATTAGGTGGTCCTTTAATGTTAGATACGCAGTATTTT

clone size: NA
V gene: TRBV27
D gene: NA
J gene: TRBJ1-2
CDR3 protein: CASSFGPDYGYTF
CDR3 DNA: TGTGCCAGCAGTTTTGGTCCCGACTATGGCTACACCTTC

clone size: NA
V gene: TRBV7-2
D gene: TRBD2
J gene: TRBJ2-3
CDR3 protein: CASSFGGGAPDTQYF
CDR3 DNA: TGTGCCAGCAGCTTTGGCGGGGGGGCCCCAGATACGCAGTATTTT

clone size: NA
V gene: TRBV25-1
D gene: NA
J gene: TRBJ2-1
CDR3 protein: CASSANRVLGGEQFF
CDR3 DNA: TGTGCCAGCAGTGCTAACAGAGTCTTGGGTGGCGAGCAGTTCTTC

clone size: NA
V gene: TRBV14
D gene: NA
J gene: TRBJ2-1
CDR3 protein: CASSQGSGIVRVGGPYNEQFF
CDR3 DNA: TGTGCCAGCAGCCAAGGATCCGGAATAGTTCGGGTGGGAGGCCCCTACAATGAGCAGTTCTTC

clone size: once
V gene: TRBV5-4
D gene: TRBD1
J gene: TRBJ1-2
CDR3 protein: CASSSQGGGGYTF
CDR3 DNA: TGTGCCAGCAGCTCGCAGGGGGGAGGTGGCTACACCTTC

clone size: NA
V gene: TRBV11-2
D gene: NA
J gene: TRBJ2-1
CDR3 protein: CASSLGFSYNEQFF
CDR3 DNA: TGTGCCAGCAGCTTGGGGTTCTCCTACAATGAGCAGTTCTTC

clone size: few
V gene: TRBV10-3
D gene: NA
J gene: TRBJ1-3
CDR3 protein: CAISDTRGSGNTIYF
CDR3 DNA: TGTGCCATCAGTGATACCAGGGGTTCTGGAAACACCATATATTTT

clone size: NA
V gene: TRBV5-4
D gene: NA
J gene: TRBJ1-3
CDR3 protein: CASSLPPGQKGGTIYF
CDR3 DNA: TGTGCCAGCAGCTTACCCCCGGGCCAGAAGGGGGGCACCATATATTTT

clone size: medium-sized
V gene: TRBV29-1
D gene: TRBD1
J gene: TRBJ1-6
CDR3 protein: CSVQDRGEGSPLHF
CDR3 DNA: TGCAGCGTTCAAGACAGGGGAGAGGGTTCACCCCTCCACTTT

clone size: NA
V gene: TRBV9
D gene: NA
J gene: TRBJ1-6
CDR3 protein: CASSPHSGGLNSPLHF
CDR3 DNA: TGTGCCAGCAGCCCCCACTCAGGCGGCTTGAATTCACCCCTCCACTTT

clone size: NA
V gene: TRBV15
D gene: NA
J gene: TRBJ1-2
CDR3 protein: CATSRDRGGPFSYTF
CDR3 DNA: TGTGCCACCAGCAGAGATAGGGGGGGACCCTTTAGCTACACCTTC

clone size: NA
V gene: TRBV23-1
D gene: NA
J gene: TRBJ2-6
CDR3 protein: CASSHPDGGPGANVLTF
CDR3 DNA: TGCGCCAGCAGTCACCCCGACGGGGGGCCTGGGGCCAACGTCCTGACTTTC

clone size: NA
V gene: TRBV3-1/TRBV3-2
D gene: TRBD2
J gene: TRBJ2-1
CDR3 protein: CASGISGGGSYNEQFF
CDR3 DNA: TGTGCCAGCGGAATTAGCGGGGGGGGATCCTACAATGAGCAGTTCTTC

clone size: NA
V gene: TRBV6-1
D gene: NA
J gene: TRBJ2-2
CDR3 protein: CASSERDTGQGTGELFF
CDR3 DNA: TGTGCCAGCAGTGAAAGAGATACAGGGCAGGGCACCGGGGAGCTGTTTTTT

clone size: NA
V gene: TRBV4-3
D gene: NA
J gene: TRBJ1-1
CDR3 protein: CASSLAKNTEAFF
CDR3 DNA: TGCGCCAGCAGCCTCGCGAAGAACACTGAAGCTTTCTTT

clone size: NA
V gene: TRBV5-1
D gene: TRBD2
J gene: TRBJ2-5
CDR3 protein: CASGTSGGSQETQYF
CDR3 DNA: TGCGCCAGCGGGACTAGTGGGGGCAGTCAAGAGACCCAGTACTTC

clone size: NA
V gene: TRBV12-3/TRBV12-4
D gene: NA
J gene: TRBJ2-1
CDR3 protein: CASSPRWKQFF
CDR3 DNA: TGTGCCAGCAGCCCGAGATGGAAGCAGTTCTTC

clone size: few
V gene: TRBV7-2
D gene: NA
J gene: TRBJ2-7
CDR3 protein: CASSLGGGDHPEQYF
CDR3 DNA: TGTGCCAGCAGCTTGGGAGGGGGTGACCATCCCGAGCAGTACTTC

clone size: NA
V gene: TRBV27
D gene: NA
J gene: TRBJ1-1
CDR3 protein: CASTSLPTRLGTEAFF
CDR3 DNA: TGTGCCAGCACCTCATTACCCACACGGCTAGGCACTGAAGCTTTCTTT

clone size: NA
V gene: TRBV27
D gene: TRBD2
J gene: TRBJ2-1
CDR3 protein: CASSPPGGGYEQFF
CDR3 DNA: TGTGCCAGCAGTCCACCGGGGGGGGGCTATGAGCAGTTCTTC

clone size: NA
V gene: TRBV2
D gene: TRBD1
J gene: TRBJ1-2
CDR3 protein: CATDRGGGYTF
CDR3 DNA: TGTGCCACCGACAGGGGAGGGGGCTACACCTTC

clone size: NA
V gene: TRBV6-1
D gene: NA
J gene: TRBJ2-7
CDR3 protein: CASSEGDGSSYEQYF
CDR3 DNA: TGTGCCAGCAGTGAAGGCGACGGCAGCTCCTACGAGCAGTACTTC

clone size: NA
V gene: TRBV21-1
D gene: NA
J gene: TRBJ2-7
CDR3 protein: CASSKAGRVVGYEQYF
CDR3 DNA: TGTGCCAGCAGCAAAGCGGGCAGGGTGGTCGGGTACGAGCAGTACTTC

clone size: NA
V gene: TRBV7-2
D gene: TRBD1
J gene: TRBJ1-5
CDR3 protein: CASSFDRVKQPQHF
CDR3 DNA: TGTGCCAGCAGCTTCGACAGGGTCAAACAGCCCCAGCATTTT

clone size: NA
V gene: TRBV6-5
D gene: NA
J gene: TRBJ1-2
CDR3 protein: CASSYFGLGSYGYTF
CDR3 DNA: TGTGCCAGCAGTTATTTCGGGCTGGGATCCTATGGCTACACCTTC

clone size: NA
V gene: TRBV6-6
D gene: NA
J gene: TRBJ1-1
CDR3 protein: CASSQFGGRDTEAFF
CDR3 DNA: TGTGCCAGCAGTCAGTTCGGGGGGCGAGATACTGAAGCTTTCTTT

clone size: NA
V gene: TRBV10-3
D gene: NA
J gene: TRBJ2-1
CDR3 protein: CAISGVKNNEQFF
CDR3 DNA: TGTGCCATCAGTGGGGTCAAGAACAATGAGCAGTTCTTC

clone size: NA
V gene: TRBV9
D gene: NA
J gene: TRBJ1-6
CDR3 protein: CASSVGSPNFNSPLHF
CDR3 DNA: TGTGCCAGCAGCGTAGGGTCCCCAAACTTTAATTCACCCCTCCACTTT

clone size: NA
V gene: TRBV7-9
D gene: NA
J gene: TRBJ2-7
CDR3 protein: CASSFGGLPREQYF
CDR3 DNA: TGTGCCAGCAGCTTTGGTGGCCTCCCGAGGGAGCAGTACTTC

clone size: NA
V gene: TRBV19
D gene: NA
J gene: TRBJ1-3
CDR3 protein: CASTLSTPGNTIYF
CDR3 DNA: TGTGCCAGTACCCTGAGTACTCCTGGAAACACCATATATTTT

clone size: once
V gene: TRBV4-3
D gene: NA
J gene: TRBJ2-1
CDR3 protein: CASSHEGLGVPQVQFF
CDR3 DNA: TGCGCCAGCAGCCATGAAGGGTTGGGGGTCCCTCAAGTACAGTTCTTC